The clone carrying this T cell receptor (beta chain) has only one observation. This sample was taken from a study of cytomegalovirus exposure and HLA in healthy donors. PCR amplification relied on 60 Vbeta primers (plus 13 Jbeta primers). Profiling relied on immunoSEQ multiplex PCR, and the TCRdb table lists in-frame clones only, not all of them. Of roughly 100,000 clones in the sample, over 70% were seen once. V was pared by 5 bases and J by 5 bases, with 7 bases of the junction left unmatched. The CDR3 spans 15 residues. Germline assignment: CDR1 LNHDA and CDR2 SQIVND (reference sequence). This chain joins TRBV19 and TRBJ2-7, with 12 bases lining up with TRBD2. Sequenced input: PBMCs. This TCR was sampled from a female donor in good health and CMV-seronegative. The CDR3 loop is CASSARRLAGDEQYF. The CDR3 DNA sequence: TGTGCCAGTAGTGCCCGCAGACTAGCGGGAGACGAGCAGTACTTC.